What follows are 14 T cell receptor beta chains derived from one specimen sequenced in a study of cytomegalovirus exposure and HLA in healthy donors. Vbeta (60) and Jbeta (13) primers were used in the PCR. Sequencing was performed with immunoSEQ multiplex PCR; in TCRdb, only in-frame clones are kept and a portion is missing. The profile shows about 140,000 clones, 80% of them singletons. Material for sequencing was PBMCs. These receptors all come from a man younger than 40 in good health.

This clone showed up just once. The chain links TRBV19 to TRBJ2-7; TRBD2 matches at 7 bases. Germline values: CDR1 LNHDA, CDR2 SQIVND (reference sequence). CDR3 length: 15 amino acids. The ends lost 3 bases at V and 5 bases at J; junction bases unmatched: 10. The CDR3, as DNA: TGTGCCAGTAGTATCGAAGAGGGAGGGCCGAACGAGCAGTACTTC. It encodes CASSIEEGGPNEQYF.

The V gene is TRBV7-6, the J gene TRBJ2-5; 9 nucleotides line up with TRBD2. Germline V gene data show CDR1 as SGHVS and CDR2 as FNYEAQ. There are 16 residues in the CDR3. The V gene end was trimmed by 2 bases and the J gene end by 1 base; junction bases not matched to a gene: 5. CDR3: CASSLQSSGAQETQYF. The CDR3 DNA reads TGTGCCAGCAGCTTACAGTCTAGCGGGGCCCAAGAGACCCAGTACTTC.

The chain joins TRBV7-2 to TRBJ2-1; 7 bases match TRBD2. V trimming: 6 bases; J trimming: 5 bases; junction bases outside the gene matches: 7. Looked up from germline, CDR1 is SGHTA and CDR2 is FQGNSA. The CDR3 sequence is 14 residues long. CDR3 nucleotide sequence: TGTGCCAGCAGGTGGGGGGGGTACGACAATGAGCAGTTCTTC. Amino acids: CASRWGGYDNEQFF.

The chain recombines TRBV18 with TRBJ2-3; maybe TRBD1 (5 bases). The germline V gene encodes CDR1 KGHSH and CDR2 LQKENI. V lost 2 bases to trimming and J lost 0 bases, with 12 bases between them. This CDR3 has 16 amino acids. Here the CDR3 DNA reads TGTGCCAGCTCACCAGCAGGACATACTAGCACAGATACGCAGTATTTT. Encoded protein: CASSPAGHTSTDTQYF.

J is TRBJ1-1 and V is TRBV19, with unresolved D. CDR1 LNHDA and CDR2 SQIVND come from the germline V gene (reference sequence). V was shortened by 3 bases and J by 3 bases, with 8 bases between the two germline ends. The CDR3 consists of 13 residues. As DNA, the CDR3 is TGTGCCAGTAGTATTTTCCCCGACACTGAAGCTTTCTTT. Amino acids: CASSIFPDTEAFF. Filled out from reference TRBV19 and TRBJ1-1, the complete variable domain reads DGGITQSPKYLFRKEGQNVTLSCEQNLNHDAMYWYRQDPGQGLRLIYYSQIVNDFQKGDIAEGYSVSREKKESFPLTVTSAQKNPTAFYLCASSIFPDTEAFFGQGTRLTVV.

The chain employs TRBV19 and TRBJ2-3; D may be TRBD2 (6 bases). The CDR3 loop spans 15 amino acids. The germline V gene encodes CDR1 LNHDA and CDR2 SQIVND (reference sequence). V was trimmed by 9 bases and J by 2 bases, leaving 18 bases between them. The CDR3 DNA reads as TGTGCCAGCAGTGGGTGGGAGGAATCCACAGATACGCAGTATTTT. It is translated as CASSGWEESTDTQYF.

Regarding this clone: Compared with germline, one end of the junction differs, possibly owing to a read error. The chain recombines TRBV23-1 with TRBJ2-7; weak D call: TRBD2 (6 bases). TRBV23-1 qualifies as an ORF whose function is uncertain. The CDR3 is 15 residues long. The CDR3 protein is CASSQPSSGTPFCPF. CDR3 sequence (DNA): TGCGCCAGCAGTCAACCGTCATCCGGGACTCCCTTCTGTCCCTTC.

CDR3 nucleotides: TGTGCCAGTAGTATGGGGACACCGTACCAAGAGACCCAGTACTTC. Translated: CASSMGTPYQETQYF. The V and J genes are TRBV19 and TRBJ2-5; tentatively, D is TRBD1 (6 bases). CDR3 length equals 15 residues. CDR1 and CDR2 (germline): LNHDA, SQIVND (reference sequence). The germline V and J ends were trimmed by 3 bases and 0 bases, with 11 bases remaining between them.

The V call is TRBV7-6, the J call TRBJ2-7; 9 bases line up with TRBD2. The CDR3 length is 15 residues. Germline V gene sequence: CDR1 SGHVS, CDR2 FNYEAQ. The J segment lost 2 bases and the V segment lost 1 base, leaving 3 bases of the junction unmatched. CDR3 DNA sequence: TGTGCCAGCAGCTTAGAACTAGCGGGCACCTACGAGCAGTACTTC. Protein product: CASSLELAGTYEQYF.

Points on this clone: Other nucleotide sequences in the sample specify the same CDR3. The chain employs TRBV30 and TRBJ1-6, with D possibly being TRBD1 (5 bases). This CDR3 spans 12 amino acids. Germline CDR1 GTSNPN, CDR2 SVGIG (reference sequence). The V gene lost 3 bases and the J gene lost 13 bases, with 13 bases spanning the gap. CDR3 region: CAWRGQGSPLHF. The CDR3 DNA follows: TGTGCCTGGAGGGGGCAAGGTTCCCCCCTCCACTTT.

This chain links TRBV7-2 with TRBJ2-2; TRBD1 is a possible D gene (7 bases). V dropped 4 bases and J dropped 4 bases, with 13 bases sitting between them. CDR1 and CDR2 (germline): SGHTA, FQGNSA. The CDR3 is made up of 15 amino acids. CDR3 nucleotides: TGTGCCAGCAGCTGGTCAGGGGGAGGCACCGGGGAGCTGTTTTTT. Translating it yields CASSWSGGGTGELFF.

About this clone: Other DNA sequences in the sample encode the same CDR3. This chain connects TRBV27 to TRBJ1-1; D uncertain. V was shortened by 0 bases and J by 12 bases, with 11 bases between the two germline ends. CDR3 length: 12 amino acids. Looked up from germline, CDR1 is MNHEY and CDR2 is SMNVEV (reference sequence). The DNA for the CDR3 is TGTGCCAGCAGTTTATCTGGGCGTAGACCTTTCTTT. Translation: CASSLSGRRPFF.

This clone was seen only a few times. The gene calls are TRBV9 and TRBJ1-5, with D perhaps matching TRBD1 (6 bases). Trimming shortened V by 2 bases and J by 0 bases, and 6 bases separated the two germline ends. From germline, CDR1 is SGDLS and CDR2 YYNGEE. This CDR3 has 14 residues. CDR3 residues: CASSVGASNQPQHF. CDR3 coding DNA: TGTGCCAGCAGCGTGGGGGCTAGCAATCAGCCCCAGCATTTT.

This rearrangement joins TRBV7-9 to TRBJ2-2, with a possible D match to TRBD2 (5 bases). The V gene's germline CDR1 is SEHNR and CDR2 FQNEAQ (reference sequence). The CDR3 length is 13 residues. Trimming cost V 2 bases and J 4 bases, with 5 bases left between them. The CDR3 region has the DNA TGTGCCAGCAGCTTAAGCGGCACCGGGGAGCTGTTTTTT. This translates into CASSLSGTGELFF.